This TCR beta chain was sequenced during a study of T cells in Graves' hyperthyroidism and ophthalmopathy. Study as a whole: The blood sample was taken at first diagnosis, before treatment began. General study points: From stable hyperthyroidism, ophthalmopathy was separated by a 13 V-J model. Researchers found most expanded thyroid clonotypes above 0.001 in blood as well.

This clonotype was counted many times. Its antigen is currently unknown. Amplified regions were TCR beta CDR3 sequences from RNA transcripts. The study used the HTBI primer set for a first-round RT-PCR of the TCR CDR3. TCRdb called the multiplex PCR reads again in MiXCR, with one record for every CDR3 protein. The sample holds approximately 410,000 distinct CDR3 sequences; roughly 15% are singletons and the top ten take around 13%. Ophthalmopathy patients all had a Clinical Activity Score of at least 3, a NOSPECS grade of at least 4 and disease under 3 months old. This CDR3 comprises 15 residues. In germline, CDR1 is SGHTA, CDR2 FQGTGA. V gave up 1 base and J gave up 10 bases, with 17 bases separating them.

Sequencing was carried out using blood. The TCR originated in a man between 18 and 35 years old with Graves' ophthalmopathy. V is TRBV7-3 and J is TRBJ2-1; D is possibly TRBD1 or TRBD2 (6 bases each). In nucleotides, the CDR3 is TGTGCCAGCAGCTTAAGGGGGGACACCGATCGAGAGCAGTTCTTC. It codes for CASSLRGDTDREQFF.